The sequence of this T cell receptor (beta chain) was determined in a study of blood T cells in healthy people across ages (dated by TCRdb to 2015 to 2017). Looking at the study overall: In model experiments, template switching captured about one uniquely barcoded TCR beta cDNA molecule for every two T cells. The study measured age-related changes in TCR beta repertoire diversity using deep sequencing normalized with unique cDNA molecular identifiers. Four age groups were formed from the donors: young (average 16 years), middle-aged (approximately 40), aged (approximately 60) and long-lived (about 80). To avoid experimental bias, donors of different ages were randomly spread across the sequencing lanes. The study analyzed two additional independent replicas of 1 million unique cDNA reads from the same blood draw for two donors, one aged 18 to 29 and one aged 80 or older. The research as a whole found: Estimates of total diversity from one million sequenced T cells were regarded as lower bounds and underestimates. As age increased, observed TCR beta diversity per million T cells dropped in a roughly linear way, and a significant reduction was already evident by age about 40. Conclusive comparison of naive and antigen-experienced compartments was prevented by the profiling of bulk unsorted PBMCs. Compared with the aged group, the long-lived group had more naive CD4+ T cells, fewer expanded clones and increased TCR diversity, suggesting age selection. A strong correlation was found between observed TCR beta diversity and the percentage of naive T cells measured by flow cytometry. Because the CMV infection status of the donors was unknown, age-related changes in expanded clonotypes may potentially have been confounded.

The roughly 39 donors, aged about 6 to 95 years, were systemically healthy Caucasian individuals from Russia. Each donor gave about 9.7 milliliters of peripheral blood, drawn into EDTA-treated Vacutainer tubes. Ficoll-Paque density-gradient centrifugation was used to isolate PBMCs, with at least 7 million obtained per sample. Trizol reagent was used to extract total RNA from PBMCs, with at least 5 micrograms per sample. For every donor, an aliquot of PBMCs went through flow cytometry to measure the percentages of naive CD45RAhigh/CD27high T cells. The library was obtained by 5' RACE. A second PCR of roughly 7 to 11 cycles was performed with a sample-barcoded 5' primer and a J-beta primer mix. A template-switch 5' adaptor carrying 12 random nucleotides introduced a unique molecular identifier onto each TCR beta cDNA molecule. Each sample yielded at least 2.5 million CDR3-containing paired-end reads. The Mint cDNA synthesis kit, primed by a TRBC-specific oligonucleotide, was used to synthesize first-strand cDNA from all RNA. Following uracil-DNA glycosylase treatment, all cDNA underwent a first 18-cycle PCR with the universal primers M1SS and BC2_uni_R. The authors' pipeline ran thus. For normalization, 1 million high-quality reads, each with a distinct molecular identifier, were randomly selected from each sample. Instead of being binned into consensus sequences, reads with shared molecular identifiers were discarded. CDR3 identification, clonotype clustering and error correction used MiTCR with a Q25 quality threshold and the strictest error-elimination algorithm. A nonparametric unseen species model with Euler transformation was used to estimate lower-bound total TCR beta diversity. Through fastp at Q25 and MiXCR, TCRdb rebuilt clones from the public reads, retaining in-frame beta chains. Records with the same CDR3 protein are collapsed into one entry carrying the most frequent genes and DNA. It is TCRdb's table, rather than the study itself, that gives the V and J calls and clone size. For this sample there are around 1,800,000 distinct CDR3 sequences; around 42% appear just once. The ten largest clones capture approximately 22% of the sample.

With regard to this clonotype: Its cognate antigen has yet to be identified. Nothing much larger sits one base from this clone, and base qualities are not available.

The CDR3 numbers 15 residues from cysteine through phenylalanine. The retained sequence is limited to the CDR3, 45 bases, with the frame set at the first base. CDR1 and CDR2 (SGHRS, YFSETQ) derive from the germline V gene. At the junction V is shortened by 0 bases and J by 5 bases, with 11 bases in between. Here the chain combines TRBV5-1 and TRBJ1-4, with a tentative D gene TRBD1 over 6 matching bases. Sequenced material: blood. The clonotype comes from a human donor in good health. The DNA sequence follows: TGCGCCAGCAGCTTGGGGGACAAGGACAATGAAAAACTGTTTTTT. It specifies CASSLGDKDNEKLFF.